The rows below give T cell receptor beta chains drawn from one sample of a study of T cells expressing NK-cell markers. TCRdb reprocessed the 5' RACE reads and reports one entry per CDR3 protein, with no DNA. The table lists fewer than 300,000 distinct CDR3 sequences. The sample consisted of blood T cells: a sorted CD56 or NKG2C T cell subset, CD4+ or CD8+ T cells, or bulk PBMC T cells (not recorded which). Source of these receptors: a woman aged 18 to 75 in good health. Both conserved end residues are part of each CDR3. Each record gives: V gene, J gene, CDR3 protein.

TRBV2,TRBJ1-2,CASKKTGIYGYTF
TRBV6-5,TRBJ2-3,CASSYSSGQGYTDTQYF
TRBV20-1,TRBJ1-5,CSARVGETNQPQHF
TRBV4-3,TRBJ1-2,CASSQSFQIYGYTF
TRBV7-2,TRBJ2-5,CASSLLQGGETQYF
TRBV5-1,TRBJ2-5,CASSFHSQETQYF
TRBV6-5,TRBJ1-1,CASSSQGDTEAFF
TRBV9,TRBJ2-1,CASSVDRASYNEQFF
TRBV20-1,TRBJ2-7,CSARWAGGYEQYF
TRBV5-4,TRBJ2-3,CASSQQRGPTDTQYF
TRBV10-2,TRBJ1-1,CASRGRGSNTEAFF
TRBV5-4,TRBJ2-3,CASSLQLAGGPIDTQYF
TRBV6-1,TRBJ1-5,CASRRQYSNQPQHF
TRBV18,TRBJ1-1,CASSLNRGGTEAFF
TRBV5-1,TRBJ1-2,CASSPPVNYGYTF
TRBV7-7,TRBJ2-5,CASSLGIGHQETQYF
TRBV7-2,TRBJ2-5,CASSLEAGGQETQYF
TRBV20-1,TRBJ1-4,CSASDIRGHEKLFF
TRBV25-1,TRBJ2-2,CASSDTGGTNTGELFF
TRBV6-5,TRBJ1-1,CASSYVGVAFF
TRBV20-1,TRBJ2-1,CSGLPSSYNEQFF
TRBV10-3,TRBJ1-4,CAISESGQYEKLFF
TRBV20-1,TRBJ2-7,CSANRGQVAYEQYF
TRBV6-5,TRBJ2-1,CASSYMGLASYNEQFF
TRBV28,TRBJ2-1,CAGRGLAVDDNEQFF
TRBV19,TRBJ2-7,CASSIQGGSYEQYF
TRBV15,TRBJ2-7,CATSRLTGALEQYF
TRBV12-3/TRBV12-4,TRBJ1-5,CASSRGGAYQPQHF
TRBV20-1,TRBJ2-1,CSARRGQVDNEQFF
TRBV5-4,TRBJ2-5,CASSPGVQGRETQYF
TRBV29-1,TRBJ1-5,CSVVTGQGFNQPQHF
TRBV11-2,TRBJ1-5,CASSSGGLGNQPQHF
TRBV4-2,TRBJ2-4,CASSQEGSVINIQYF
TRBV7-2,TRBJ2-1,CASSLSHRGRSYNEQFF
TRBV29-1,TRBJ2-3,CSVDGYTDTQYF
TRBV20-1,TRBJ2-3,CSAREAGADTQYF
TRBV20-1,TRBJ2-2,CSAALAGGPGELFF
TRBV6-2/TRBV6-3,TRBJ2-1,CASSYSTLAGVNEQFF
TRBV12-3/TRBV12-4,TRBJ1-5,CASSGDRDQPQHF
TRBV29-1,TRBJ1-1,CSAWGGTEAFF
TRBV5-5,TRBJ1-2,CASSLIPGDYGYTF
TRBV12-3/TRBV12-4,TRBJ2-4,CASRTAEVVIQYF
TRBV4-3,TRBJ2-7,CASSRLPDGDYEQYF
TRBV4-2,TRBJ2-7,CASSREISYEQYF
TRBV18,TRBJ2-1,CASSTLEVEQFF
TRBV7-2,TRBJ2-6,CASSLGVGANVLTF
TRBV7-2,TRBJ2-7,CASSPSQGPYEQYF
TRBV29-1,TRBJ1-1,CSVEREPSIPAFF
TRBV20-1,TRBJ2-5,CSARVPRGFGETQYF
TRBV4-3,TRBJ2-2,CASSHLQGWNTGELFF
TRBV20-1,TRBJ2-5,CSASRADRLQETQYF
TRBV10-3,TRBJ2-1,CANAFTASSYNEQFF
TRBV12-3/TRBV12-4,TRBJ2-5,CASSPRQGWETQYF
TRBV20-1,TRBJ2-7,CSAGTRPYEQYF
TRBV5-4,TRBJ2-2,CASSSLAGGPELRELFF
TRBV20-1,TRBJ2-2,CSARDSQRGTNTGELFF
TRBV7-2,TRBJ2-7,CASSQPGLGYEQYF
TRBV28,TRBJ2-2,CASRPTSTGYTGELFF